Each of the 32 T cell receptor beta chains below was sequenced from the same sample in a study of technical replicates of blood from a few donors. TCRdb's table, derived via immunoSEQ multiplex PCR, lists solely in-frame clones and lacks some. The data show tens of thousands of clones, approximately 94% seen once. Sequenced sample: T cells isolated from PBMCs. The receptors stem from a human donor in good health.

The chain couples TRBV6-1 to TRBJ2-1; 8 bases agree with TRBD2. CDR1 MNHNS and CDR2 SASEGT come from the germline V gene. Unmatched junction bases numbered 8, after V lost 8 bases and J lost 2 bases. This CDR3 is 15 amino acids long. The CDR3 spells CASYLERETYNEQFF. The CDR3, as DNA: TGTGCCAGCTACCTCGAGCGGGAGACCTACAATGAGCAGTTCTTC.

The chain links TRBV9 to TRBJ2-1, with a weak D call TRBD2 (5 bases). Germline V gene lookup returns CDR1 SGDLS and CDR2 YYNGEE. V was cut by 0 bases and J by 5 bases, with 18 bases left in between. This CDR3 is built from 17 residues. CDR3 in DNA: TGTGCCAGCAGCGTAGAAGCTAGGACTCGCACGAACAATGAGCAGTTCTTC. Protein: CASSVEARTRTNNEQFF.

The chain is built from TRBV4-2 and TRBJ2-5, with D maybe TRBD1 (6 bases). The germline V and J ends were trimmed by 2 bases and 5 bases, with 12 bases remaining between them. This CDR3 contains 14 residues. Germline V gives CDR1 LGHNA, CDR2 YNFKEQ. The DNA of the CDR3 is TGTGCCAGCAGCCAACCAGGGGTAATCGAGACCCAGTACTTC. Protein: CASSQPGVIETQYF.

The chain is built from TRBV6-4 and TRBJ2-7; TRBD2 is a possible D gene (6 bases). The CDR3 contains 13 residues. V dropped 6 bases and J dropped 10 bases, with 19 bases sitting between them. Germline V lookup: CDR1 MRHNA, CDR2 SNTAGT. The CDR3 is CASRIRGLNCQYF. CDR3 nucleotides: TGTGCCAGCAGAATTAGGGGACTTAATTGTCAGTACTTC.

This chain connects TRBV11-3 to TRBJ2-7; 10 bases map to TRBD2. V lost 5 bases, J lost 3 bases, and 7 bases stayed unmatched. Germline V lookup: CDR1 SGHNT, CDR2 YENEEA. The CDR3 is made up of 15 amino acids. For the CDR3, the DNA is TGTGCCAGCAGCCCGAGGACTAGCGGTTTCTACGAGCAGTACTTC. As protein: CASSPRTSGFYEQYF.

The rearrangement uses TRBV7-8 and TRBJ2-7, with TRBD2 matching 10 bases. The CDR3 covers 14 residues. The V gene end was trimmed by 5 bases and the J gene end by 4 bases; junction bases not matched to a gene: 5. The V gene's germline CDR1 is SGHVS and CDR2 FQNEAQ. The CDR3 spells CASSQREGSYEQYF. The CDR3 nucleotides are TGTGCCAGCAGCCAGCGGGAGGGGTCTTACGAGCAGTACTTC.

This chain uses TRBV5-4 with TRBJ2-2; D uncertain. The length of the CDR3 is 15 residues. Trimming left V 0 bases short and J 2 bases short, with 8 bases between. Germline lookup yields CDR1 SGHNT and CDR2 YYREEE (reference sequence). CDR3 sequence (DNA): TGTGCCAGCAGCTTGGATCCGCGAAACACCGGGGAGCTGTTTTTT. Encoded protein: CASSLDPRNTGELFF.

The chain joins TRBV4-1 to TRBJ1-1; D uncertain. CDR1 MGHRA and CDR2 YSYEKL come from the germline V gene. V was trimmed by 3 bases and J by 5 bases, leaving 13 bases between them. This CDR3 contains 14 residues. Here the CDR3 DNA reads TGCGCCAGCAGCCATCGTGAGTGGAGTACTGAAGCTTTCTTT. Its protein product is CASSHREWSTEAFF.

The chain couples TRBV4-1 to TRBJ1-2; 12 positions match TRBD1. Germline V gene sequence: CDR1 MGHRA, CDR2 YSYEKL. V shed 4 bases, J shed 2 bases, and the junction held 2 bases outside the gene matches. This CDR3 spans 15 amino acids. This CDR3 reads CASSPGTGGNYGYTF. CDR3 nucleotide sequence: TGCGCCAGCAGCCCGGGGACAGGGGGCAACTATGGCTACACCTTC.

This chain uses TRBV9 with TRBJ1-1, with D tentatively TRBD1 (6 bases). V was pared by 2 bases and J by 4 bases, with 9 bases between. The CDR3 runs to 13 residues. The V gene's germline CDR1 is SGDLS and CDR2 YYNGEE. The CDR3 bases are TGTGCCAGCAGCGTGGACAGTGGCACTGAAGCTTTCTTT. Its protein is CASSVDSGTEAFF.

V usage is TRBV27 and J usage is TRBJ2-7, with D hard to call. The germline V gene encodes CDR1 MNHEY and CDR2 SMNVEV (reference sequence). The CDR3 length is 13 residues. V was trimmed by 3 bases and J by 1 base, leaving 7 bases between them. The CDR3 protein is CASSFTGSYEQYF. In DNA form, the CDR3 reads TGTGCCAGCAGTTTTACGGGTTCCTACGAGCAGTACTTC.

The chain combines TRBV9 with TRBJ2-3; 12 nucleotides match TRBD2. Germline CDR1 and CDR2: SGDLS and YYNGEE. The CDR3 spans 19 residues. Trimming cost V 4 bases and J 2 bases; bases outside gene matches: 14. This CDR3 is CASSLRGASGRVDTDTQYF. CDR3 coding DNA: TGTGCCAGCAGCTTAAGGGGGGCTAGCGGGAGGGTCGACACAGATACGCAGTATTTT.

This rearrangement joins TRBV27 to TRBJ2-5, with D possibly TRBD2 on 5 matching bases. CDR3 length: 16 residues. V lost 5 bases and J 4 bases, leaving 20 bases between the germline ends. Germline CDR1 and CDR2: MNHEY and SMNVEV (reference sequence). The CDR3 reads CASSLLGGGPRETQYF. The DNA for the CDR3 is TGTGCCAGCAGTCTCCTGGGCGGCGGGCCGAGAGAGACCCAGTACTTC.

The chain links TRBV6-1 to TRBJ2-7; no definite D call. The germline CDR1 and CDR2 sequences are MNHNS and SASEGT. Trimming cost V 3 bases and J 3 bases, with 3 bases left between them. The CDR3 is 11 amino acids. CDR3 coding DNA: TGTGCCAGCAGTGATATCTACGAGCAGTACTTC. Protein product: CASSDIYEQYF.

CDR3 sequence (DNA): TGTGCCAGCAGCCGAACAGGGGCCTACGAGCAGTACTTC. Translated: CASSRTGAYEQYF. This chain uses TRBV11-2 with TRBJ2-7, with 7 positions matching TRBD1. CDR1 is SGHAT, CDR2 FQNNGV, per germline. This CDR3 region has 13 residues. V gave up 5 bases and J gave up 2 bases; unmatched junction bases: 3.

The rearrangement links TRBV6-4 to TRBJ1-5; 8 bases line up with TRBD1. The CDR3 runs to 15 residues. V trimming: 2 bases; J trimming: 4 bases; junction bases outside the gene matches: 4. Germline CDR1 reads MRHNA; CDR2 reads SNTAGT. CDR3 region: CASSDRRGRNQPQHF. The CDR3 DNA follows: TGTGCCAGCAGTGACCGCAGGGGGCGGAATCAGCCCCAGCATTTT.

V usage is TRBV28 and J usage is TRBJ1-3, with 7 bases matching TRBD1. Losses at the gene ends were 3 bases for V and 4 bases for J; bases not matched to a gene: 3. The CDR3 is 14 residues long. CDR1 and CDR2 from the germline V gene are MDHEN and SYDVKM. In nucleotides, the CDR3 is TGTGCCAGCAGTTTTAACAGGGGAGGAAACACCATATATTTT. This translates into CASSFNRGGNTIYF.

The rearrangement links TRBV6-5 to TRBJ1-1; D is possibly TRBD1 (5 bases). The V end lost 7 bases, the J end lost 1 base, and 16 bases lay between the germline ends. From germline, CDR1 is MNHEY and CDR2 SVGAGI. CDR3 length: 15 amino acids. CDR3: CASTRGGSKNTEAFF. The DNA of the CDR3 is TGTGCCAGCACTCGCGGGGGATCCAAGAACACTGAAGCTTTCTTT.

This clone was counted once. V is TRBV18 and J is TRBJ1-1, with a tentative D call TRBD1 (5 bases). V dropped 4 bases and J dropped 5 bases, with 11 bases sitting between them. The CDR3 totals 13 residues. The germline CDR1 and CDR2 sequences are KGHSH and LQKENI. The CDR3 bases are TGTGCCAGCTCACAGACAGTGGGAACTGAAGCTTTCTTT. It encodes CASSQTVGTEAFF.

V is TRBV7-9 and J is TRBJ1-4; unclear D gene. The CDR3 extends over 14 amino acids. Deletions cut 3 bases from V and 3 bases from J, with 8 bases between. Germline loops: CDR1 SEHNR, CDR2 FQNEAQ (reference sequence). CDR3 loop: CASSFGESNEKLFF. In nucleotides, the CDR3 is TGTGCCAGCAGCTTTGGGGAGTCTAATGAAAAACTGTTTTTT. Variable domain in full (rest from reference TRBV7-9 and TRBJ1-4): DTGVSQNPRHKITKRGQNVTFRCDPISEHNRLYWYRQTLGQGPEFLTYFQNEAQLEKSRLLSDRFSAERPKGSFSTLEIQRTEQGDSAMYLCASSFGESNEKLFFGSGTQLSVL.

V and J are TRBV28 and TRBJ2-4; D uncertain. From germline, CDR1 is MDHEN and CDR2 SYDVKM. The CDR3 is 13 residues long. V lost 7 bases and J 0 bases, leaving 7 bases between the germline ends. The CDR3 reads CASTLVAKNIQYF. The CDR3 bases are TGTGCCAGCACCTTAGTAGCCAAAAACATTCAGTACTTC.

The chain employs TRBV7-9 and TRBJ2-7; tentatively, D is TRBD2 (5 bases). CDR3 length: 11 amino acids. V gave up 3 bases and J gave up 7 bases, with 7 bases separating them. Germline V lookup: CDR1 SEHNR, CDR2 FQNEAQ (reference sequence). The DNA of the CDR3 is TGTGCCAGCAGCTTGGGAGTGGAGCAGTACTTC. The encoded protein is CASSLGVEQYF.

The chain has TRBV7-9 and TRBJ1-1; 9 bases line up with TRBD1. CDR1 and CDR2 from the germline V gene are SEHNR and FQNEAQ (reference sequence). There are 18 residues in the CDR3. Germline trimming cut 5 bases from V and 0 bases from J; bases unmatched to any gene: 13. The CDR3 DNA sequence: TGTGCCAGCAGCGATATAGTGGTACAGGGGGCTATGAACACTGAAGCTTTCTTT. Translating it yields CASSDIVVQGAMNTEAFF.

In nucleotides, the CDR3 is TGTGCCAGCAGTGTGAGGCCCCTCACAGATACGCAGTATTTT. Its translation: CASSVRPLTDTQYF. This chain connects TRBV2 to TRBJ2-3; D ambiguous. Germline CDR1 and CDR2: SNHLY and FYNNEI. This CDR3 spans 14 amino acids. V dropped 4 bases and J dropped 2 bases, with 10 bases sitting between them.

V usage is TRBV28 and J usage is TRBJ2-1; TRBD2 aligns across 7 bases. Trimming cost V 3 bases and J 9 bases; bases outside gene matches: 11. Germline lookup yields CDR1 MDHEN and CDR2 SYDVKM. This CDR3 region has 15 residues. In DNA form, the CDR3 reads TGTGCCAGCAGTTTTGGGGGGGGATTGACGTCTGAGCAGTTCTTC. This translates into CASSFGGGLTSEQFF. Based on the CDR3 plus reference TRBV28 and TRBJ2-1, the full variable domain is DVKVTQSSRYLVKRTGEKVFLECVQDMDHENMFWYRQDPGLGLRLIYFSYDVKMKEKGDIPEGYSVSREKKERFSLILESASTNQTSMYLCASSFGGGLTSEQFFGPGTRLTVL.

This clone has only one observation. The chain combines TRBV5-8 with TRBJ2-7, with unresolved D. Trimming removed 4 bases at V and 4 bases at J, with 15 bases between. This CDR3 has 14 amino acids. Germline V gene lookup returns CDR1 SGHTS and CDR2 YDEGEE. CDR3 sequence reads: CASSVDWNPYEQYF. In nucleotides, the CDR3 is TGTGCCAGCAGCGTAGACTGGAATCCTTACGAGCAGTACTTC.

J is TRBJ2-7 and V is TRBV14; weak D call: TRBD1 (5 bases). Germline assignment: CDR1 SGHDN and CDR2 FVKESK. The V gene lost 4 bases and the J gene lost 1 base, with 11 bases spanning the gap. This CDR3 is 14 amino acids long. The CDR3 DNA reads TGTGCCAGCAGCCGTGACAGTGTTTCCTACGAGCAGTACTTC. This sequence encodes CASSRDSVSYEQYF. Drawing the rest from reference TRBV14 and TRBJ2-7, the complete variable domain is EAGVTQFPSHSVIEKGQTVTLRCDPISGHDNLYWYRRVMGKEIKFLLHFVKESKQDESGMPNNRFLAERTGGTYSTLKVQPAELEDSGVYFCASSRDSVSYEQYFGPGTRLTVT.

This chain connects TRBV7-8 to TRBJ1-5, with 8 bases lining up with TRBD1. The CDR3 spans 15 residues. J gave up 2 bases and V 5 bases, and 5 bases lay outside the gene matches. Germline-derived CDR1 and CDR2 are SGHVS and FQNEAQ. The CDR3 loop reads CASSLTGGRNQPQHF. CDR3 nucleotides: TGTGCCAGCAGCCTTACAGGGGGGCGCAATCAGCCCCAGCATTTT.

The rearrangement joins TRBV5-6 to TRBJ2-7; TRBD2 aligns across 7 bases. The CDR3 contains 14 residues. Losses at the gene ends were 2 bases for V and 2 bases for J; bases not matched to a gene: 4. Germline loops: CDR1 SGHDT, CDR2 YYEEEE. The CDR3 nucleotides read TGTGCCAGCAGCTTCAGCGGGACCACCTACGAGCAGTACTTC. Encoded protein: CASSFSGTTYEQYF.

In this sample, this clone turned up once. V is TRBV14 and J is TRBJ2-7; possible D gene TRBD2, 5 bases. The CDR3 covers 14 residues. From germline, CDR1 is SGHDN and CDR2 FVKESK. V lost 2 bases, J lost 3 bases, and 11 bases lay in between. For the CDR3, the DNA is TGTGCCAGCAGCCAACGGGATTCCTACTACGAGCAGTACTTC. As protein: CASSQRDSYYEQYF. The complete variable domain, with remaining parts taken from reference TRBV14 and TRBJ2-7, reads EAGVTQFPSHSVIEKGQTVTLRCDPISGHDNLYWYRRVMGKEIKFLLHFVKESKQDESGMPNNRFLAERTGGTYSTLKVQPAELEDSGVYFCASSQRDSYYEQYFGPGTRLTVT.

V usage is TRBV19 and J usage is TRBJ1-3; TRBD1 matches 7 bases. V lost 3 bases and J lost 8; bases outside the gene matches: 7. The CDR3 runs 14 residues. Per the germline V gene, CDR1 is LNHDA and CDR2 is SQIVND (reference sequence). The chain's CDR3 is CASSISTGVYTIYF. CDR3 nucleotides: TGTGCCAGTAGTATCTCCACAGGGGTATACACCATATATTTT.

The chain employs TRBV19 and TRBJ2-7, with 11 bases aligning to TRBD1. CDR1 and CDR2 (germline): LNHDA, SQIVND (reference sequence). The CDR3 has 13 amino acids. V was pared by 8 bases and J by 4 bases, with 4 bases of the junction left unmatched. The CDR3 sequence is CASSGTGGYEQYF. The CDR3 DNA reads TGTGCCAGTTCCGGGACAGGGGGGTACGAGCAGTACTTC. Based on the CDR3 plus reference TRBV19 and TRBJ2-7, the full variable domain is DGGITQSPKYLFRKEGQNVTLSCEQNLNHDAMYWYRQDPGQGLRLIYYSQIVNDFQKGDIAEGYSVSREKKESFPLTVTSAQKNPTAFYLCASSGTGGYEQYFGPGTRLTVT.